One and the same sample provided the 30 T cell receptor beta chains below, sequenced in a study of shared clonotypes between healthy human individuals. The repertoire was sequenced with immunoSEQ multiplex PCR; TCRdb's copy has only in-frame clones and lacks some. The data show some 690,000 clones, with 90% seen just once and approximately 35% held by the top ten. Specimen: memory CD8+ T cells from PBMCs. The sample's subset: CD45RO+ cells pooled with CCR7-negative TemRA cells. The receptors originated from a man aged 18 to 30 in good health. Some clones in this sample may be carry-over from other donors' samples.

The J gene is TRBJ2-1, the V gene TRBV5-1, with D perhaps TRBD1 (6 bases). V was pared by 3 bases and J by 5 bases, with 15 bases between. The CDR3 is 15 amino acids. CDR1 SGHRS and CDR2 YFSETQ come from the germline V gene. The CDR3 DNA is TGCGCCAGCAGCTGGGGAGACAGGTCCAACAATGAGCAGTTCTTC. Translated: CASSWGDRSNNEQFF.

This clone has more than one count but fewer than ten. The V gene is TRBV19, the J gene TRBJ1-2; tentatively, D is TRBD1 (6 bases). The CDR3 has 15 amino acids. Germline loops: CDR1 LNHDA, CDR2 SQIVND (reference sequence). Between the trimmed V and J ends, which lost 4 bases and 0 bases, there was a span of 12 bases. Here the CDR3 DNA reads TGTGCCAGTAGTACCACAGGGCTAGCTAACTATGGCTACACCTTC. This encodes CASSTTGLANYGYTF.

The chain joins TRBV27 to TRBJ2-2; D not resolved. Trimming pared 0 bases from V and 6 bases from J, leaving 14 bases between. This CDR3 contains 16 residues. Germline CDR1 and CDR2: MNHEY and SMNVEV (reference sequence). The CDR3 DNA sequence: TGTGCCAGCAGTTTATCGGGTACTACTGGGTCCGGGGAGCTGTTTTTT. It encodes CASSLSGTTGSGELFF.

The V and J genes are TRBV28 and TRBJ1-1; no reliable D call. This CDR3 is 15 amino acids long. V was clipped by 3 bases and J by 2 bases, with 13 bases between them. Germline CDR1 is MDHEN and CDR2 is SYDVKM. CDR3 in amino acids: CASSFHRQPNTEAFF. DNA of the CDR3: TGTGCCAGCAGTTTTCACCGGCAGCCAAACACTGAAGCTTTCTTT.

The chain employs TRBV21-1 and TRBJ2-7; the table names TRBD1, a call not compared with the DNA. TRBV21-1 is marked as a pseudogene. This CDR3 region has 14 residues. The CDR3 spells CASSKGDRVYEQYF. CDR3 nucleotides: TGTGCCAGCAGCAAAGGGGACAGGGTCTACGAGCAGTACTTC.

The chain has TRBV27 and TRBJ1-2; 8 nucleotides line up with TRBD1. Looked up from germline, CDR1 is MNHEY and CDR2 is SMNVEV (reference sequence). This CDR3 has 11 residues. The junction had 2 bases not matched to a gene; V was cut back by 8 bases and J by 6 bases. The CDR3 loop is CASGQGDGYTF. The CDR3 DNA sequence: TGTGCCAGCGGACAGGGAGATGGCTACACCTTC.

V and J are TRBV9 and TRBJ2-1, with TRBD2 matching over 7 bases. The V gene's germline CDR1 is SGDLS and CDR2 YYNGEE. The V and J ends lost 4 bases and 1 base, in that order; junction bases with no gene match: 11. This CDR3 comprises 17 residues. The CDR3 region is CASSPISGPHSYNEQFF. DNA for the CDR3: TGTGCCAGCAGCCCAATTAGCGGGCCCCATTCCTACAATGAGCAGTTCTTC. The whole variable domain, filled in from reference TRBV9 and TRBJ2-1, reads DSGVTQTPKHLITATGQRVTLRCSPRSGDLSVYWYQQSLDQGLQFLIQYYNGEERAKGNILERFSAQQFPDLHSELNLSSLELGDSALYFCASSPISGPHSYNEQFFGPGTRLTVL.

The chain has TRBV25-1 and TRBJ2-2, with D possibly being TRBD2 (5 bases). Germline CDR1 and CDR2: MGHDK and SYGVNS. The CDR3 has 15 amino acids. The V end was cut by 3 bases, the J end by 4 bases, with 12 bases between. The CDR3 nucleotides read TGTGCCAGCAGTGACCCCGGGATAAGCACCGGGGAGCTGTTTTTT. Protein product: CASSDPGISTGELFF.

The chain uses TRBV6-5 and TRBJ2-1; D is tentatively TRBD1 or TRBD2 (6 bases each). Per germline, CDR1 MNHEY and CDR2 SVGAGI. Trimming removed 2 bases at V and 2 bases at J, with 10 bases between. CDR3 length: 15 residues. The DNA for the CDR3 is TGTGCCAGCAGTTACGGAGGGGGACCCTACAATGAGCAGTTCTTC. As protein: CASSYGGGPYNEQFF.

In this sample, this clone turned up once. The chain links TRBV10-3 to TRBJ1-2; tentative D call: TRBD1 (5 bases). Per germline, CDR1 ENHRY and CDR2 SYGVKD. CDR3 length equals 17 residues. The V and J ends lost 8 bases and 1 base respectively, with 23 bases between them. CDR3 in DNA: TGTGCCATCTGGATCCTGAAGCCAGGGTCTCTTAACTATGGCTACACCTTC. Its protein product is CAIWILKPGSLNYGYTF.

A note on this clone: The sample holds other DNA sequences that translate to the same CDR3. The V gene is TRBV27, the J gene TRBJ2-1, with D perhaps assigned TRBD1 or TRBD2 (5 bases each). The CDR3 consists of 13 residues. V lost 4 bases and J lost 4, with 8 bases in between. The germline V gene has CDR1 MNHEY and CDR2 SMNVEV (reference sequence). CDR3 nucleotide sequence: TGTGCCAGCAGTTCGGGACGGTACAATGAGCAGTTCTTC. Protein product: CASSSGRYNEQFF.

The rearrangement links TRBV19 to TRBJ1-5; no clear D. Trimming left V 7 bases short and J 5 bases short, with 18 bases between. Germline lookup yields CDR1 LNHDA and CDR2 SQIVND (reference sequence). This CDR3 is 15 amino acids long. The CDR3 reads CASNKLEGPHQPQHF. The CDR3 bases are TGTGCCAGTAATAAGTTAGAGGGTCCCCATCAGCCCCAGCATTTT.

The gene calls are TRBV5-4 and TRBJ1-4; no definite D call. Trimming took off 4 bases at V and 3 bases at J, with 13 bases between the two ends. Germline loops: CDR1 SGHNT, CDR2 YYREEE (reference sequence). The CDR3 covers 15 residues. In nucleotides, the CDR3 is TGTGCCAGCAGCCAACACGACCTTGCTAATGAAAAACTGTTTTTT. Protein product: CASSQHDLANEKLFF.

This rearrangement joins TRBV10-2 to TRBJ2-7, with a tentative D call TRBD2 (6 bases). V was trimmed by 6 bases and J by 6 bases, leaving 15 bases between them. The CDR3 is 13 residues long. Germline loops: CDR1 WSHSY, CDR2 SAAADI. For the CDR3, the DNA is TGCGCCAGCAGGGGGTATAGCGGCCCCGAGCAGTACTTC. Protein sequence: CASRGYSGPEQYF.

The chain employs TRBV15 and TRBJ2-3; D is ambiguous. V was cut by 6 bases and J by 2 bases, with 12 bases left in between. Germline CDR1 and CDR2: LNHNV and YYDKDF (reference sequence). CDR3 size: 14 residues. The CDR3 spells CATSSLAFTDTQYF. The CDR3 DNA reads as TGTGCCACCAGTAGCCTGGCCTTCACAGATACGCAGTATTTT.

This clone has only one observation. This chain uses TRBV9 with TRBJ2-7; TRBD2 might be the D (5 bases). This CDR3 has 14 amino acids. With 0 bases removed from V and 6 bases from J, the gap between germline ends came to 13 bases. Germline-derived CDR1 and CDR2 are SGDLS and YYNGEE. The CDR3 coding sequence is TGTGCCAGCAGCGTAGGCCCGCCGGGGAGCGAGCAGTACTTC. This codes for CASSVGPPGSEQYF.

This clone occurred a few times. The V gene is TRBV7-6, the J gene TRBJ1-4; D not resolved. The CDR3 totals 15 residues. Trimming stripped 3 bases from V and 0 bases from J, with 8 bases between. Germline CDR1 SGHVS, CDR2 FNYEAQ. The CDR3 DNA reads as TGTGCCAGCAGCTTGCGACCAGCAACTAATGAAAAACTGTTTTTT. Translated, it gives CASSLRPATNEKLFF.

This chain links TRBV5-1 with TRBJ2-1; TRBD1 matches at 9 bases. Germline lookup yields CDR1 SGHRS and CDR2 YFSETQ. The CDR3 runs 17 residues. The trim removed 4 bases at V and 2 bases at J, leaving 10 bases unmatched. CDR3 sequence (DNA): TGCGCCAGCAGCCTTCTAAGGACAGGGGCAGCCTACAATGAGCAGTTCTTC. Its translation: CASSLLRTGAAYNEQFF.

This chain uses TRBV9 with TRBJ2-6; perhaps TRBD1 as D (5 bases). Germline V gene data show CDR1 as SGDLS and CDR2 as YYNGEE. Trimming left V 4 bases short and J 1 base short, with 21 bases between. The length of the CDR3 is 19 residues. CDR3 nucleotide sequence: TGTGCCAGCAGCCCTTCACAAGGGGCAGTGGCTTCTGGGGCCAACGTCCTGACTTTC. This translates into CASSPSQGAVASGANVLTF.

DNA for the CDR3: TGTGCCACCAGCCCTGGACTAGCGGGACCCTACAATGAGCAGTTCTTC. Translated: CATSPGLAGPYNEQFF. This chain joins TRBV15 and TRBJ2-1; 12 bases fit TRBD2. The CDR3 covers 16 residues. CDR1 is LNHNV, CDR2 YYDKDF, per germline (reference sequence). The trim removed 5 bases at V and 2 bases at J, leaving 4 bases unmatched. Based on the CDR3 plus reference TRBV15 and TRBJ2-1, the full variable domain is DAMVIQNPRYQVTQFGKPVTLSCSQTLNHNVMYWYQQKSSQAPKLLFHYYDKDFNNEADTPDNFQSRRPNTSFCFLDIRSPGLGDTAMYLCATSPGLAGPYNEQFFGPGTRLTVL.

The chain combines TRBV5-4 with TRBJ2-7; D remains unclear. Per the germline V gene, CDR1 is SGHNT and CDR2 is YYREEE (reference sequence). The CDR3 is 12 amino acids. The germline V and J ends were trimmed by 1 base and 4 bases, with 6 bases remaining between them. CDR3 region: CASSLQGYEQYF. The DNA of the CDR3 is TGTGCCAGCAGCTTGCAAGGGTACGAGCAGTACTTC.

The rearrangement joins TRBV19 to TRBJ2-3; TRBD1 agrees at 7 bases. Trimming at V came to 3 bases and at J to 1 base, leaving 7 bases not matched to a gene. This CDR3 is 16 amino acids long. The germline gives CDR1 LNHDA, CDR2 SQIVND (reference sequence). DNA for the CDR3: TGTGCCAGTAGTATTCTAACCGGGACAGGCACAGATACGCAGTATTTT. It is translated as CASSILTGTGTDTQYF. The full variable domain, rest sourced from reference TRBV19 and TRBJ2-3, is DGGITQSPKYLFRKEGQNVTLSCEQNLNHDAMYWYRQDPGQGLRLIYYSQIVNDFQKGDIAEGYSVSREKKESFPLTVTSAQKNPTAFYLCASSILTGTGTDTQYFGPGTRLTVL.

Concerning this clone: Other DNA sequences in the sample encode the same CDR3. This chain uses TRBV19 with TRBJ2-1; 8 bases are shared with TRBD2. The CDR3 loop spans 16 amino acids. The V gene's germline CDR1 is LNHDA and CDR2 SQIVND (reference sequence). J gave up 0 bases and V 1 base, and 2 bases lay outside the gene matches. This chain's CDR3 is CASSIASGSSYNEQFF. The DNA of the CDR3 is TGTGCCAGTAGTATAGCAAGCGGGAGCTCCTACAATGAGCAGTTCTTC.

The rearrangement uses TRBV27 and TRBJ1-2, with 8 bases that match TRBD1. The CDR3 contains 15 residues. The V and J ends lost 5 bases and 4 bases, in that order; junction bases with no gene match: 9. The germline CDR1 and CDR2 sequences are MNHEY and SMNVEV (reference sequence). The DNA for the CDR3 is TGTGCCAGCAGTCAACCCGGGACAGGTGCCTATGGCTACACCTTC. Translation: CASSQPGTGAYGYTF.

The chain joins TRBV7-9 to TRBJ2-7, with 7 nucleotides matching TRBD1. CDR1 and CDR2 (germline): SEHNR, FQNEAQ (reference sequence). The CDR3 is 14 residues long. V was clipped by 5 bases and J by 3 bases; unmatched bases: 7. The CDR3 bases are TGTGCCAGCAGCCCGAACAGGGGTGGCTACGAGCAGTACTTC. Translated, it gives CASSPNRGGYEQYF.

V is TRBV2 and J is TRBJ1-2; 8 bases fit TRBD1. V shed 6 bases, J shed 0 bases, and the junction held 6 bases outside the gene matches. Germline assignment: CDR1 SNHLY and CDR2 FYNNEI. The CDR3 contains 15 residues. CDR3 coding DNA: TGTGCCAGCAGGGAAAAACAGGGGGCTAACTATGGCTACACCTTC. Translating gives CASREKQGANYGYTF.

The chain is built from TRBV2 and TRBJ1-5, with TRBD1 identical over 10 bases. CDR3 length: 14 residues. Looked up from germline, CDR1 is SNHLY and CDR2 is FYNNEI. V trimming: 6 bases; J trimming: 6 bases; junction bases outside the gene matches: 5. In nucleotides, the CDR3 is TGTGCCAGCAGCGAGGGACAGGGGATTCAGCCCCAGCATTTT. This encodes CASSEGQGIQPQHF.

This clone showed up just once. The chain recombines TRBV6-5 with TRBJ1-2; D perhaps matches TRBD1 (5 bases). CDR1 is MNHEY and CDR2 is SVGAGI in the germline V gene. V was pared by 2 bases and J by 8 bases, with 18 bases between. The CDR3 consists of 15 residues. The CDR3 loop reads CASSYRAPGAGGYTF. DNA for the CDR3: TGTGCCAGCAGTTACAGGGCCCCCGGGGCCGGCGGCTACACCTTC.

CDR3 sequence: CASSLGPLQETQYF. Written as DNA, the CDR3 is TGTGCCAGCAGCTTGGGTCCCCTCCAAGAGACCCAGTACTTC. This rearrangement joins TRBV11-2 to TRBJ2-5; D is undetermined. Germline loops: CDR1 SGHAT, CDR2 FQNNGV. Trimming took off 3 bases at V and 1 base at J, with 9 bases between the two ends. The CDR3 extends over 14 amino acids.

The chain has TRBV2 and TRBJ2-1; the D gene is possibly TRBD2 (6 bases). V lost 6 bases, J lost 9 bases, and 18 bases lay in between. The V gene's germline CDR1 is SNHLY and CDR2 FYNNEI. The CDR3 covers 14 residues. Here the CDR3 DNA reads TGTGCCAGCAGGGGGGGAGGTTTTATTAGTGAGCAGTTCTTC. It is translated as CASRGGGFISEQFF.